These T cell receptor beta chains were read from a single sample in a study of T cell responses to AZD1222 COVID-19 vaccine. TCRdb's copy holds only in-frame clones and misses some; the assay was immunoSEQ multiplex PCR. The table shows roughly 100,000 clones, with more than 75% occurring only once. The starting material was peripheral blood, obtained on day 0 of AZD1222 vaccination. Source of these receptors: an adult in good health. Both conserved end residues are part of each CDR3. The D gene is left open where the match is weak. Size is omitted from some rows. Given values are once, few, many or a class for expanded clones.

NA | TRBJ2-2 | NA | TRBV6-5 | TGTGCCAGCAGTCGGACAGACCCCCGGGAGCTGTTTTTT | CASSRTDPRELFF
NA | TRBJ2-7 | NA | TRBV7-9 | TGTGCCAGCAGTACCTCCCTCTACGAGCAGTACTTC | CASSTSLYEQYF
once | TRBJ2-4 | NA | TRBV20-1 | TGCAGTGCTAGTCGTCTCAGCCTAGCCAAAAACATTCAGTACTTC | CSASRLSLAKNIQYF
NA | TRBJ2-7 | NA | TRBV6-2/TRBV6-3 | TGTGCCAGCAGTGTGGGCCTGGAGCAGTACTTC | CASSVGLEQYF
once | TRBJ1-1 | NA | TRBV3-1/TRBV3-2 | TGTGCCAGCAGCCAGTTGGTCGAGAACACTGAAGCTTTCTTT | CASSQLVENTEAFF
once | TRBJ2-7 | NA | TRBV7-2 | TGTGCCAGCAGCTTGCAAAAGGGTTCCTACGAGCAGTACTTC | CASSLQKGSYEQYF
NA | TRBJ2-5 | TRBD2 | TRBV5-4 | TGTGCCAGCAGCCCGTGGACTGGACTAGGGATCGAGACCCAGTACTTC | CASSPWTGLGIETQYF
NA | TRBJ1-2 | NA | TRBV5-4 | TGTGCCAGCAGCTTTCGCGGGCAGGGAGGGGGCTACACCTTC | CASSFRGQGGGYTF
once | TRBJ1-5 | TRBD1 | TRBV19 | TGTGCCGCAGGGACAGGGCACAATCAGCCCCAGCATTTT | CAAGTGHNQPQHF
NA | TRBJ2-7 | NA | TRBV5-4 | TGTGCCAGCAGCTGGACGCCCGGAGCGTACGAGCAGTACTTC | CASSWTPGAYEQYF
NA | TRBJ2-3 | TRBD2 | TRBV7-9 | TGTGCCAGCAGCTTTGTGGTGAGGCTAGCGGGATCAGATACGCAGTATTTT | CASSFVVRLAGSDTQYF
NA | TRBJ1-2 | TRBD1 | TRBV12-3/TRBV12-4 | TGTGCCAGCAGAGCCCGACAGGGTGGCTACACCTTC | CASRARQGGYTF
NA | TRBJ2-3 | TRBD2 | TRBV4-1 | TGCGCCAGCAGCCAAACAGGACTAGCGGGGGTCTCCACAGATACGCAGTATTTT | CASSQTGLAGVSTDTQYF
NA | TRBJ2-6 | TRBD1 | TRBV18 | TGTGCCAGCTCGGGACAGCTCTCTGGGGCCAACGTCCTGACTTTC | CASSGQLSGANVLTF
NA | TRBJ2-7 | NA | TRBV3-1/TRBV3-2 | TGTGCCAGCAGCCACGGGACTGCCTACGAGCAGTACTTC | CASSHGTAYEQYF
NA | TRBJ2-2 | TRBD1 | TRBV9 | TGTGCCAGCAGCGTAGGACAGGGGGGTTCGAACACCGGGGAGCTGTTTTTT | CASSVGQGGSNTGELFF
NA | TRBJ1-5 | NA | TRBV15 | TGTGCCACCAGCAGGTTAGGGAATCAGCCCCAGCATTTT | CATSRLGNQPQHF
NA | TRBJ2-1 | NA | TRBV5-1 | TGCGCCAGCAGCTTGGGGGGAATAATCTCCTACAATGAGCAGTTCTTC | CASSLGGIISYNEQFF
few | TRBJ2-1 | NA | TRBV4-1 | TGCGCCAGCAGCCCGGTTGGGTCCTACAATGAGCAGTTCTTC | CASSPVGSYNEQFF
NA | TRBJ2-1 | TRBD2 | TRBV24-1 | TGTGCCACCAGTGGTCGGGGGGGCCCTTTCCTCTACAATGAGCAGTTCTTC | CATSGRGGPFLYNEQFF
NA | TRBJ1-2 | NA | TRBV28 | TGTGCCAGCAACCGATGGGCACCTGGAAACTATGGCTACACCTTC | CASNRWAPGNYGYTF
few | TRBJ2-7 | NA | TRBV9 | TGTGCCACACTCCGTTCCCGGTTGGATAAGTACTTC | CATLRSRLDKYF
NA | TRBJ1-4 | TRBD1 | TRBV6-5 | TGTGCCAGCAGTCCCGGACAGGGTAATGAAAAACTGTTTTTT | CASSPGQGNEKLFF
NA | TRBJ1-1 | NA | TRBV29-1 | TGCAGCGCCAAAGTGGCAGGGGACTCGAACACTGAAGCTTTCTTT | CSAKVAGDSNTEAFF
NA | TRBJ1-2 | NA | TRBV6-2/TRBV6-3 | TGTGCCAGCAGTCAGGGTCGTCAAGGCTACACCTTC | CASSQGRQGYTF
NA | TRBJ1-2 | TRBD1 | TRBV3-1/TRBV3-2 | TGTGCCAGCAGCACGAATTCCGGGACAGACAGCTACACCTTC | CASSTNSGTDSYTF
NA | TRBJ2-1 | NA | TRBV28 | TGTGCCAGCAGTTTGATGGGTGGGACCAATGAGCAGTTCTTC | CASSLMGGTNEQFF
NA | TRBJ2-2 | TRBD2 | TRBV27 | TGTGCCAGCAGGGTTAGCGGGAGGTCGAACACCGGGGAGCTGTTTTTT | CASRVSGRSNTGELFF
NA | TRBJ2-5 | TRBD1 | TRBV10-1 | TGCGCCAGCAGTGAGGAGGGGACAGGGGGGTCGGAGACCCAGTACTTC | CASSEEGTGGSETQYF
NA | TRBJ2-5 | NA | TRBV11-2 | TGTGCCAGCAGCTCCATAGGAGGTTCAGAGACCCAGTACTTC | CASSSIGGSETQYF
once | TRBJ2-1 | TRBD2 | TRBV2 | TGTGCCAGCAGTGATTTGAGGACTAGCCCCTATGAGCAGTTCTTC | CASSDLRTSPYEQFF
NA | TRBJ2-7 | NA | TRBV12-3/TRBV12-4 | TGTGCCAGCAGTTTAGTGCCACCCAACGAGCAGTACTTC | CASSLVPPNEQYF
NA | TRBJ2-7 | TRBD1 | TRBV9 | TGTGCCAGCAGCGTAGGTCTTGGGCGGTGGGGACAGGGCGCAGACGAGCAGTACTTC | CASSVGLGRWGQGADEQYF
few | TRBJ2-7 | TRBD2 | TRBV7-9 | TGTGCCAGCAGCTCCACTAGCGGCACCTACGAGCAGTACTTC | CASSSTSGTYEQYF
NA | TRBJ2-3 | TRBD2 | TRBV7-2 | TGTGCCAGCAGCCCAAGACTAGCGGGGGGGCAAGATACGCAGTATTTT | CASSPRLAGGQDTQYF
NA | TRBJ2-7 | NA | TRBV7-9 | TGTGCCAGCAGCCCGGAATCCTACGAGCAGTACTTC | CASSPESYEQYF
NA | TRBJ1-5 | NA | TRBV6-1 | TGTGCCAGCAGTGAAGCGAGGCGGATAAAAGATCGGCCCCAGCATTTT | CASSEARRIKDRPQHF
NA | TRBJ1-3 | TRBD1 | TRBV9 | TGTGCCAGCAGCGGAAGAGGGACAGGGGCAAACACCATATATTTT | CASSGRGTGANTIYF
NA | TRBJ2-1 | NA | TRBV7-3 | TGTGCCAGCAGCCCCAGTGGGGACGGCAGGGACAATGAGCAGTTCTTC | CASSPSGDGRDNEQFF
NA | TRBJ1-2 | NA | TRBV28 | TGTGCCAGCAGTTTAAAGGGCCCCTATGGCTACACCTTC | CASSLKGPYGYTF
NA | TRBJ2-2 | NA | TRBV21-1 | TGTGCCAGCAGCCGGACTAGCGGGAGGGTGGAGGCCGGGGAGCTGTTTTTT | CASSRTSGRVEAGELFF